Listed below are T cell receptor beta chains from one sample, sequenced in a study of blood T cell repertoires in COVID-19. Sequencing used immunoSEQ multiplex PCR; TCRdb keeps in-frame clones, though not all of them. The sample shows more than 350,000 clones, around 87% of them seen only once. The sample comprised peripheral blood. These receptors originate from a woman between 25 and 40 years old with COVID-19, enrolled during active disease. Each CDR3 is given with its conserved first and last residue. A D gene is named only where the DNA matches it firmly. Where a row states a size, it is once, few, many or the class of an expanded clone; other rows omit it.

V gene	clone size	J gene	D gene	CDR3 protein	CDR3 DNA
TRBV24-1	.	TRBJ1-3	.	CATSDLRGNTIYF	TGTGCCACCAGTGATCTACGAGGAAACACCATATATTTT
TRBV29-1	.	TRBJ2-3	TRBD1	CSVEPQGAARSTDTQYF	TGCAGCGTTGAACCACAGGGGGCCGCACGGAGCACAGATACGCAGTATTTT
TRBV2	.	TRBJ2-5	TRBD1	CASGRTGGETQYF	TGTGCCAGCGGCAGGACAGGGGGCGAGACCCAGTACTTC
TRBV18	.	TRBJ1-4	.	CASSKQGSQQKLFF	TGTGCCAGCTCCAAACAGGGTAGCCAGCAAAAACTGTTTTTT
TRBV5-1	.	TRBJ2-7	.	CASSLIGRAREQYF	TGCGCCAGCAGCTTGATAGGGAGAGCGAGGGAGCAGTACTTC
TRBV2	.	TRBJ2-1	TRBD2	CASSDPAGGFNEQFF	TGTGCCAGCAGTGATCCAGCGGGAGGGTTTAATGAGCAGTTCTTC
TRBV7-2	.	TRBJ2-7	TRBD2	CASSLEAGALYEQYF	TGTGCCAGCAGCTTAGAAGCGGGAGCTTTATACGAGCAGTACTTC
TRBV25-1	.	TRBJ2-5	.	CASSEGPQETQYF	TGTGCCAGCAGTGAAGGGCCACAAGAGACCCAGTACTTC
TRBV5-1	.	TRBJ1-1	.	CASSPFGQPTEAFF	TGCGCCAGCAGCCCGTTCGGACAGCCCACTGAAGCTTTCTTT
TRBV29-1	.	TRBJ1-2	.	CSVEDGGAGYGYTF	TGCAGCGTTGAAGATGGGGGCGCGGGCTATGGCTACACCTTC
TRBV6-5	.	TRBJ2-3	.	CASSYYGNLGDTQYF	TGTGCCAGCAGTTACTACGGGAACCTGGGGGATACGCAGTATTTT
TRBV29-1	.	TRBJ2-5	.	CSVDRVRGASRETQYF	TGCAGCGTTGATAGGGTTCGGGGGGCGTCGAGGGAGACCCAGTACTTC
TRBV9	.	TRBJ1-2	TRBD1	CASSPSGDSYYGYTF	TGTGCCAGCAGCCCTAGCGGGGACAGCTACTATGGCTACACCTTC
TRBV5-1	.	TRBJ2-3	.	CASSPTSLAPQYF	TGCGCCAGCAGCCCCACGTCCCTAGCGCCCCAGTATTTT
TRBV9	.	TRBJ2-3	TRBD2	CASSVVLAGGIDTQYF	TGTGCCAGCAGCGTAGTTTTAGCGGGAGGCATAGATACGCAGTATTTT
TRBV28	.	TRBJ2-7	TRBD2	CASSLEGLAETTSYEQYF	TGTGCCAGCAGTTTAGAGGGACTAGCGGAGACCACATCCTACGAGCAGTACTTC
TRBV11-3	.	TRBJ2-1	.	CASSLGGVKGRQFF	TGTGCCAGCAGCTTAGGGGGGGTGAAGGGTCGGCAGTTCTTC
TRBV10-1	.	TRBJ2-5	.	CASSTSLGETQYF	TGCGCCAGCAGCACTAGCCTTGGAGAGACCCAGTACTTC
TRBV4-3	.	TRBJ2-5	TRBD2	CASSQGLAGETQYF	TGCGCCAGCAGCCAGGGACTAGCGGGAGAGACCCAGTACTTC
TRBV6-4	.	TRBJ2-1	TRBD2	CASSELAGAYNEQFF	TGTGCCAGCAGTGAACTAGCGGGAGCCTACAATGAGCAGTTCTTC
TRBV5-5	.	TRBJ2-1	TRBD2	CASRGLALLSNEQFF	TGTGCCAGCAGGGGACTAGCGCTCCTCTCTAATGAGCAGTTCTTC
TRBV28	.	TRBJ1-5	.	CASSPPVGQISNQPQHF	TGTGCCAGCAGTCCCCCTGTGGGGCAGATTAGCAATCAGCCCCAGCATTTT
TRBV19	.	TRBJ2-5	.	CASSTLGETQYF	TGTGCCAGTAGCACCCTCGGGGAGACCCAGTACTTC
TRBV21-1	.	TRBJ2-3	.	CASSSAQRPTRVPCGRTRTDTQYF	TGTGCCAGCAGTTCTGCCCAACGGCCGACACGAGTTCCCTGTGGCCGTACCAGAACAGATACGCAGTATTTT
TRBV12-3/TRBV12-4	.	TRBJ1-2	.	CASSRGEEFGYTF	TGTGCCAGCAGCCGTGGGGAGGAATTTGGCTACACCTTC
TRBV7-9	.	TRBJ2-7	.	CASSSPAGYEQYF	TGTGCCAGCAGCTCCCCCGCAGGCTACGAGCAGTACTTC
TRBV29-1	.	TRBJ2-1	TRBD2	CSVPLTPLTSGRFGSYNEQFF	TGCAGCGTTCCCTTAACCCCTCTGACTAGCGGGAGATTCGGCTCCTACAATGAGCAGTTCTTC
TRBV29-1	.	TRBJ2-5	.	CGVGRGAPEYF	.
TRBV4-1	.	TRBJ2-7	TRBD1	CASSRDRAYEQYF	TGCGCCAGCAGCCGGGACAGGGCTTACGAGCAGTACTTC
TRBV4-2	few	TRBJ2-1	TRBD2	CASSLVLAGGDSYNEQFF	TGTGCCAGCAGCCTCGTCCTAGCGGGAGGGGACTCCTACAATGAGCAGTTCTTC
TRBV24-1	.	TRBJ1-2	TRBD1	CATSDSSEGQGRVDGYTF	TGTGCCACCAGTGACTCCAGTGAAGGACAGGGTAGAGTGGATGGCTACACCTTC
TRBV7-9	.	TRBJ1-4	.	CASSPPGVNEKLFF	TGTGCCAGCAGCCCTCCCGGGGTTAATGAAAAACTGTTTTTT
TRBV7-9	.	TRBJ1-4	.	CASSRGEKLFF	TGTGCCAGCAGTCGGGGGGAAAAACTGTTTTTT
TRBV2	.	TRBJ1-1	.	CASSEREEYTEAFF	TGTGCCAGCAGTGAACGGGAAGAATACACTGAAGCTTTCTTT
TRBV7-9	.	TRBJ2-7	TRBD1	CASSLTGDSTEQYF	TGTGCCAGCAGCTTGACAGGGGACTCTACGGAGCAGTACTTC
TRBV19	.	TRBJ2-7	TRBD1	CASRDRGYGAYEQYF	TGTGCCAGTAGGGACAGGGGATATGGAGCCTACGAGCAGTACTTC
TRBV11-2	once	TRBJ2-7	.	CASSLEAGSYEQYF	TGTGCCAGCAGCTTAGAGGCGGGCTCCTACGAGCAGTACTTC
TRBV6-5	.	TRBJ1-3	TRBD1	CASRLTGTAGNTIYF	TGTGCCAGCAGACTTACAGGGACAGCTGGAAACACCATATATTTT
TRBV5-1	.	TRBJ2-3	.	CASSVSLITDTQYF	TGCGCCAGCAGCGTTAGTCTTATTACAGATACGCAGTATTTT
TRBV29-1	once	TRBJ2-2	.	CSVVDIPNTGELFF	TGCAGCGTTGTGGACATACCGAACACCGGGGAGCTGTTTTTT
TRBV5-1	.	TRBJ1-2	TRBD1	CASSPGTGGDPPYGYTF	TGCGCCAGCAGCCCCGGGACAGGGGGCGATCCGCCCTATGGCTACACCTTC
TRBV12-3/TRBV12-4	.	TRBJ2-7	.	CASSSLYYEQYF	TGTGCCAGCAGCTCACTGTACTACGAGCAGTACTTC
TRBV5-1	.	TRBJ2-5	TRBD2	CASSLSGRDGETQYF	TGCGCCAGCAGCCTTAGCGGGAGGGACGGAGAGACCCAGTACTTC
TRBV30	.	TRBJ2-7	.	CACRLGGYEQYF	TGTGCCTGTAGGCTAGGAGGCTACGAGCAGTACTTC
TRBV20-1	.	TRBJ1-2	.	CTDGGLGGYTF	TGCACCGACGGGGGGCTCGGAGGCTACACCTTC
TRBV30	.	TRBJ2-5	.	CAGSRVGETQYF	TGTGCCGGCTCCAGGGTAGGGGAGACCCAGTACTTC
TRBV7-8	.	TRBJ2-7	TRBD1	CASSPDRGRPYEQYF	TGTGCCAGCAGCCCGGACAGGGGGAGGCCCTACGAGCAGTACTTC
TRBV7-9	once	TRBJ2-3	TRBD1	CASSLTGAKADTQYF	TGTGCCAGCAGCTTAACAGGGGCGAAGGCAGATACGCAGTATTTT
TRBV30	.	TRBJ2-5	TRBD2	CAWRTWLAGDETQYF	TGTGCCTGGAGGACGTGGCTAGCGGGAGACGAGACCCAGTACTTC